The rows below give T cell receptor beta chains drawn from one sample of a study of PD-1 blockade in classical Hodgkin lymphoma. Data came from immunoSEQ multiplex PCR; TCRdb stores just in-frame clones and leaves some out. The profile shows around 43,000 clones, roughly 90% of them singletons. The specimen sequenced was peripheral blood mononuclear cells (PBMCs). The receptors derive from a human donor with classical Hodgkin lymphoma. Both conserved end residues are part of each CDR3. The order of the fields is J gene, clone size, V gene, CDR3 protein. Expanded clones are given a class, and other clones once, few, many or no size at all.

TRBJ2-7 - TRBV27 CASSPTGVYEQYF
TRBJ2-7 - TRBV5-5 CASSDTTGGSAYEQYF
TRBJ1-4 - TRBV6-5 CASSYSPRQPEKLFF
TRBJ2-7 - TRBV28 CASSQGLAGTYEQYF
TRBJ1-2 few TRBV27 CASRQGFYGYTF
TRBJ1-1 once TRBV7-2 CASSFDRTNTEAFF
TRBJ2-5 - TRBV10-1 CASSEDYQETQYF
TRBJ2-1 - TRBV9 CASSTTSGSYNEQFF
TRBJ1-1 - TRBV12-5 CASGLGTGWRTEAFF
TRBJ1-5 - TRBV7-9 CASSRGGAGQPQHF
TRBJ1-3 - TRBV6-5 CASSYGGVGNTIYF
TRBJ1-5 - TRBV5-8 CASSLGLNSNQPQHF
TRBJ2-3 - TRBV4-1 CASRVEGGFADTQYF
TRBJ2-1 - TRBV11-1 CASSFRSSGPNEQFF
TRBJ1-5 - TRBV6-5 CASSYSGSEPQHF
TRBJ1-3 - TRBV5-6 CASSLGGNTIYF
TRBJ2-1 - TRBV4-1 CASSQGPSGRLGQFF
TRBJ2-7 - TRBV9 CASSGPGTGLHEQYF
TRBJ2-5 - TRBV2 CASSETRGETQYF
TRBJ1-4 - TRBV2 CASGEDSATNEKLFF
TRBJ2-5 - TRBV7-9 CASSLGGSETQYF
TRBJ2-1 - TRBV30 CAWSATYNEQFF